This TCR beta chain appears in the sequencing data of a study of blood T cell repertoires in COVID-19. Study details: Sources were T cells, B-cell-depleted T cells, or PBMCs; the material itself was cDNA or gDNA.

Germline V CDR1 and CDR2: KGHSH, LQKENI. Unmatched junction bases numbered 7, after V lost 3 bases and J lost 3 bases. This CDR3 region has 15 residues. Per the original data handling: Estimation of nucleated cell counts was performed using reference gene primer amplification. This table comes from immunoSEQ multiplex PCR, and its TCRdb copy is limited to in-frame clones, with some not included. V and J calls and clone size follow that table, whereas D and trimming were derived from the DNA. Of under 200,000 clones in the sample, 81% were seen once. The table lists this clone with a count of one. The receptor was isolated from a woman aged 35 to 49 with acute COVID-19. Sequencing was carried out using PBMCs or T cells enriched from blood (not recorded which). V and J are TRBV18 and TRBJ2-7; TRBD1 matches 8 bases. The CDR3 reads CASSPVGQGIYEQYF. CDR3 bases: TGTGCCAGCTCACCCGTAGGACAGGGAATCTACGAGCAGTACTTC.